Listed here are 16 T cell receptor beta chains from one sample, sequenced in a study of early T cells in non-severe SARS-CoV-2 infection. TCRdb recomputed calls from the 5' RACE reads with MiXCR, one row per CDR3 protein. The table shows tens of thousands of distinct CDR3 sequences, with roughly 9% occurring only once. The sequenced sample was whole blood. These receptors originate from an adult who was a healthcare worker with PCR-confirmed SARS-CoV-2 infection or an uninfected control (not recorded which).

Many counts were recorded for this clonotype. This chain joins TRBV5-1 and TRBJ2-7; a possible D gene is TRBD2 (6 bases). CDR3 size: 14 residues. The ends were cut back, 4 bases at V and 6 bases at J, with 17 bases in the middle. Germline lookup yields CDR1 SGHRS and CDR2 YFSETQ. This CDR3 is CASSPIPGVGEQYF. The DNA for the CDR3 is TGCGCCAGCAGCCCTATCCCGGGGGTGGGCGAGCAGTACTTC. The complete variable domain, with remaining parts taken from reference TRBV5-1 and TRBJ2-7, reads KAGVTQTPRYLIKTRGQQVTLSCSPISGHRSVSWYQQTPGQGLQFLFEYFSETQRNKGNFPGRFSGRQFSNSRSEMNVSTLELGDSALYLCASSPIPGVGEQYFGPGTRLTVT.

This clonotype was picked up a small number of times. This rearrangement joins TRBV10-3 to TRBJ1-4; 7 nucleotides line up with TRBD1. From germline, CDR1 is ENHRY and CDR2 SYGVKD. The ends lost 6 bases at V and 4 bases at J; junction bases unmatched: 2. CDR3 length equals 13 residues. Here the CDR3 reads CAISPGGNEKLFF. The CDR3 coding sequence is TGTGCCATCAGCCCAGGGGGTAATGAAAAACTGTTTTTT.

V and J are TRBV30 and TRBJ2-2, with D perhaps matching TRBD1 (6 bases). The ends were cut back, 3 bases at V and 3 bases at J, with 11 bases in the middle. CDR1 and CDR2 from the germline V gene are GTSNPN and SVGIG (reference sequence). This CDR3 contains 14 residues. The CDR3 sequence: CAWSPGHYTGELFF. As DNA, the CDR3 is TGTGCCTGGAGCCCGGGACACTACACCGGGGAGCTGTTTTTT.

This clonotype was found once. The chain links TRBV7-9 to TRBJ2-3; TRBD2 agrees at 15 bases. Trimming took 4 bases from V and 4 from J; bases not matched to a gene: 9. Germline CDR1 reads SEHNR; CDR2 reads FQNEAQ (reference sequence). The CDR3 extends over 18 amino acids. CDR3 amino acids: CASSSGTSGGPSSDTQYF. The CDR3 DNA sequence: TGTGCCAGCAGCTCAGGGACTAGCGGGGGGCCCAGTTCAGATACGCAGTATTTT.

This clonotype was seen a handful of times. The chain carries TRBV9 and TRBJ1-4, with D maybe TRBD1 (5 bases). The CDR3 extends over 16 amino acids. V was trimmed by 4 bases and J by 7 bases, leaving 20 bases between them. Germline V gives CDR1 SGDLS, CDR2 YYNGEE. In DNA, the CDR3 is TGTGCCAGCAGCACCGACCCCAGACAGAACGGTGAAAAACTGTTTTTT. As protein: CASSTDPRQNGEKLFF.

V gene TRBV6-4 combines with J gene TRBJ1-6; tentative D call: TRBD1 (5 bases). The CDR3 runs to 13 residues. CDR1 and CDR2 (germline): MRHNA, SNTAGT. The V gene lost 8 bases and the J gene lost 7 bases, with 12 bases spanning the gap. In DNA form, the CDR3 reads TGTGCCAGCCTGGAGGGGCCCAATTCACCCCTCCACTTT. Translation gives CASLEGPNSPLHF.

This sequence joins TRBV18 and TRBJ2-1; D may correspond to TRBD1 or TRBD2 (6 bases each). V shed 2 bases and J shed 0 bases, with 11 bases lying between them. This CDR3 has 16 residues. Germline CDR1 reads KGHSH; CDR2 reads LQKENI. The DNA for the CDR3 is TGTGCCAGCTCACCAGTGGGGGGCACCTCCTACAATGAGCAGTTCTTC. Its protein product is CASSPVGGTSYNEQFF.

This chain connects TRBV11-2 to TRBJ1-1; perhaps TRBD1 as D (5 bases). Germline loops: CDR1 SGHAT, CDR2 FQNNGV. Between the trimmed V and J ends, which lost 6 bases and 3 bases, there was a span of 17 bases. The CDR3 consists of 15 residues. CDR3 sequence reads: CASSSQGFADTEAFF. DNA for the CDR3: TGTGCCAGCAGTTCTCAGGGTTTTGCGGACACTGAAGCTTTCTTT. The whole variable domain, filled in from reference TRBV11-2 and TRBJ1-1, reads EAGVAQSPRYKIIEKRQSVAFWCNPISGHATLYWYQQILGQGPKLLIQFQNNGVVDDSQLPKDRFSAERLKGVDSTLKIQPAKLEDSAVYLCASSSQGFADTEAFFGQGTRLTVV.

The V gene is TRBV3-1, the J gene TRBJ1-3; D is uncertain. Germline V gives CDR1 LGHDT, CDR2 YNNKEL (reference sequence). The CDR3 is 15 residues long. Trimming took 2 bases from V and 3 from J, leaving 11 bases between them. The CDR3 reads CASSQNGGGGNTIYF. The DNA of the CDR3 is TGTGCCAGCAGCCAAAACGGAGGAGGTGGAAACACCATATATTTT.

In its sample, this clonotype was seen many times. The V and J genes are TRBV2 and TRBJ1-2; D is undetermined. This CDR3 is built from 14 residues. In germline, CDR1 is SNHLY, CDR2 FYNNEI. Between the trimmed V and J ends, which lost 3 bases and 5 bases, there was a span of 13 bases. CDR3 coding DNA: TGTGCCAGCAGTGATCTGTCAACCGGGTATGGCTACACCTTC. Protein sequence: CASSDLSTGYGYTF. The full variable domain, completed using reference TRBV2 and TRBJ1-2, is EPEVTQTPSHQVTQMGQEVILRCVPISNHLYFYWYRQILGQKVEFLVSFYNNEISEKSEIFDDQFSVERPDGSNFTLKIRSTKLEDSAMYFCASSDLSTGYGYTFGSGTRLTVV.

V usage is TRBV10-2 and J usage is TRBJ2-7; 7 bases agree with TRBD1. The germline V gene has CDR1 WSHSY and CDR2 SAAADI. V dropped 6 bases and J dropped 1; count of bases not matched to a gene: 6. The CDR3 length is 14 residues. The CDR3 bases are TGCGCCAGCAGGAAGGGACAGAATTCCTACGAGCAGTACTTC. Translation gives CASRKGQNSYEQYF.

This clonotype has at least ten counts. The J gene is TRBJ2-7, the V gene TRBV29-1; TRBD1 matches at 9 bases. With 6 bases clipped from V and 3 bases from J, the junction kept 15 bases outside the gene matches. This CDR3 region has 16 residues. Per germline, CDR1 SQVTM and CDR2 ANQGSEA. DNA of the CDR3: TGCAGCGTCGGAGGGGTACTGGGACAGGGAGACTACGAGCAGTACTTC. Amino acids: CSVGGVLGQGDYEQYF.

V is TRBV25-1 and J is TRBJ1-5; no reliable D call. The length of the CDR3 is 14 residues. V was cut by 6 bases and J by 4 bases, with 13 bases left in between. Germline CDR1 reads MGHDK; CDR2 reads SYGVNS. CDR3 in DNA: TGTGCCAGCAGCCAAACCGGGAAAAATCAGCCCCAGCATTTT. Translation gives CASSQTGKNQPQHF.

This clonotype has more than one count but fewer than ten. The chain is built from TRBV7-8 and TRBJ2-1; D is perhaps TRBD1 or TRBD2 (6 bases each). Trimming removed 0 bases from V and 9 bases from J, with 9 bases in between. Germline lookup yields CDR1 SGHVS and CDR2 FQNEAQ. The CDR3 has 13 amino acids. CDR3 loop: CASSLAEGGEQFF. For the CDR3, the DNA is TGTGCCAGCAGCTTAGCAGAGGGGGGTGAGCAGTTCTTC.

This clonotype was observed a handful of times. The genes are TRBV9 and TRBJ2-2; D may be TRBD2 (5 bases). The germline V gene encodes CDR1 SGDLS and CDR2 YYNGEE. The CDR3 is made up of 14 amino acids. V lost 4 bases to trimming and J lost 6 bases, with 13 bases between them. The CDR3 coding sequence is TGTGCCAGCAGCACGAGGGTCTCGTCCGGGGAGCTGTTTTTT. This encodes CASSTRVSSGELFF.

The chain links TRBV6-1 to TRBJ2-3, with D unclear. This CDR3 spans 14 amino acids. The germline V gene encodes CDR1 MNHNS and CDR2 SASEGT. The V and J ends lost 1 base and 3 bases respectively, with 8 bases between them. The CDR3 bases are TGTGCCAGCAGTGAAGATACGGCTACAGATACGCAGTATTTT. Translating it yields CASSEDTATDTQYF.